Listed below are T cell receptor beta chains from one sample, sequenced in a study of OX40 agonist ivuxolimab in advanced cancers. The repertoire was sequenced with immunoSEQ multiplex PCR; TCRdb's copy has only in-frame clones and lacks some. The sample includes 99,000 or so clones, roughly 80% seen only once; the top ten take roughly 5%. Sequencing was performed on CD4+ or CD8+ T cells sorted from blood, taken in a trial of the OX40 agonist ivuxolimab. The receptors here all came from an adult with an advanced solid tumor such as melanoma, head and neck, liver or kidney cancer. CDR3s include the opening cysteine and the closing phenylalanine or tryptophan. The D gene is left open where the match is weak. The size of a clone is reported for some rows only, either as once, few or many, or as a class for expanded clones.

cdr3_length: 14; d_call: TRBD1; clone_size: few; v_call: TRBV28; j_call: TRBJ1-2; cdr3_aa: CASLSTGTGDGYTF; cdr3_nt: TGTGCCAGTCTCAGTACCGGGACAGGGGATGGCTACACCTTC
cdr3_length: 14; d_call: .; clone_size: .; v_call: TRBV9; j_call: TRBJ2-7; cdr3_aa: CASSVGRATYEQYF; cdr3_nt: TGTGCCAGCAGCGTAGGTAGGGCGACCTACGAGCAGTACTTC
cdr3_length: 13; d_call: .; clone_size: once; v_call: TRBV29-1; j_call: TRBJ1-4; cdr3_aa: CSVEQGRNEKLFF; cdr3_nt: TGCAGCGTTGAACAGGGTCGGAATGAAAAACTGTTTTTT
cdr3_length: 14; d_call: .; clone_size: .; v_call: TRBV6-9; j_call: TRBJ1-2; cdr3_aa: CASSYSTGMYGYTF; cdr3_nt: TGTGCCAGCAGTTACAGTACCGGAATGTATGGCTACACCTTC
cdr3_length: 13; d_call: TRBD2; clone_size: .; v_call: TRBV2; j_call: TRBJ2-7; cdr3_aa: CASKKERGSGQYF; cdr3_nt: TGTGCCAGCAAAAAGGAGCGGGGGTCGGGGCAGTACTTC
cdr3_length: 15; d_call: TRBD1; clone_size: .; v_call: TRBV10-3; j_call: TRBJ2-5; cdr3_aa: CAISDRQGYSETQYF; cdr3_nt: TGTGCCATCAGCGACAGACAGGGGTATTCTGAGACCCAGTACTTC
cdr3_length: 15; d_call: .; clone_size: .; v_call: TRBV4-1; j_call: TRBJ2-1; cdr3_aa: CASREAQTAYNEQFF; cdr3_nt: TGCGCCAGCAGGGAGGCTCAAACCGCATACAATGAGCAGTTCTTC
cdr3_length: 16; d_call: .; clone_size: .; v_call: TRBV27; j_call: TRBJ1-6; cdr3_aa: CASSLRIGRVGSPLHF; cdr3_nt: TGTGCCAGCAGTTTAAGGATCGGGCGGGTGGGTTCACCCCTCCACTTT
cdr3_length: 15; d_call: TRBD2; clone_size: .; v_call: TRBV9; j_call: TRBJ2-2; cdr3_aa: CASSVTGGPTGELFF; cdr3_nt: TGTGCCAGCAGCGTAACGGGAGGGCCCACCGGGGAGCTGTTTTTT
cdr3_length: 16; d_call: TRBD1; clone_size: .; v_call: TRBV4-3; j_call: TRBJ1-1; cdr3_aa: CASSQRDLGTGGKAFF; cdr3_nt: TGCGCCAGCAGCCAACGTGACCTCGGGACAGGGGGAAAAGCTTTCTTT
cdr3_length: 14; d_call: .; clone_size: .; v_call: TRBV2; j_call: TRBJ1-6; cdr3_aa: CASRNQGINSPLHF; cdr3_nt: TGTGCCAGCAGAAACCAGGGGATAAATTCACCCCTCCACTTT
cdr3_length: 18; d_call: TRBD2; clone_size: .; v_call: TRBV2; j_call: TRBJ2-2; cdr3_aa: CASSGTSGRALLPGELFF; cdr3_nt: TGTGCCAGCAGTGGTACTAGCGGGAGGGCCCTCCTCCCCGGGGAGCTGTTTTTT
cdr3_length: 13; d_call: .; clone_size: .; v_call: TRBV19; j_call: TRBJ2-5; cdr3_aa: CASRAGTLPTQYF; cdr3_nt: TGTGCCAGTAGAGCCGGGACCCTCCCGACCCAGTACTTC
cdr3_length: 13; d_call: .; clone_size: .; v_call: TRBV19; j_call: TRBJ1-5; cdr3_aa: CASSIEPGKPQHF; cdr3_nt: TGTGCCAGTAGTATAGAGCCGGGAAAGCCCCAGCATTTT
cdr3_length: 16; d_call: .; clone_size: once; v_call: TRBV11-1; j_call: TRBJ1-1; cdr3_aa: CASSLGPGGRGTEAFF; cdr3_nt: TGTGCCAGCAGCTTAGGGCCCGGGGGCAGGGGCACTGAAGCTTTCTTT
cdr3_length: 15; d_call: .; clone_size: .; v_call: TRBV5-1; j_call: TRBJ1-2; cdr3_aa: CASATAPDLNYGYTF; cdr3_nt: TGCGCCTCCGCGACAGCACCAGATCTTAACTATGGCTACACCTTC
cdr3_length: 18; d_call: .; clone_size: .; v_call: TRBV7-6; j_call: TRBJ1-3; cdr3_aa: CASSLGVVLTASGNTIYF; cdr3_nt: TGTGCCAGCAGCTTAGGAGTTGTGTTGACAGCCTCTGGAAACACCATATATTTT
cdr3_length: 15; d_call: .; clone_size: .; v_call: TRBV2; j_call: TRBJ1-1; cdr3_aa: CASIDWGLDNTEAFF; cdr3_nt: TGTGCCAGCATTGACTGGGGGCTAGATAACACTGAAGCTTTCTTT
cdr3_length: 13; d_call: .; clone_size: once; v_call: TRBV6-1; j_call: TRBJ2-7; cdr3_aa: CASSEVYSYEQYF; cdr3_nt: TGTGCCAGCAGTGAAGTATACTCCTACGAGCAGTACTTC
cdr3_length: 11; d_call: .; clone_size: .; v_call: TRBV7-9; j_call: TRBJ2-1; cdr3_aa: CASSLRNEQFF; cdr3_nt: TGTGCCAGCAGCTTAAGGAATGAGCAGTTCTTC
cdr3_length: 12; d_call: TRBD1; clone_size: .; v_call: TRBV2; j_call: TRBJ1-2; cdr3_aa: CAGTGGDYGYTF; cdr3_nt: TGTGCCGGGACAGGGGGGGACTATGGCTACACCTTC
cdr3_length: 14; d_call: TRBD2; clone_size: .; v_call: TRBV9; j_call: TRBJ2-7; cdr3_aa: CASSVSGGALEQYF; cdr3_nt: TGTGCCAGCAGCGTCAGCGGGGGGGCTCTGGAGCAGTACTTC
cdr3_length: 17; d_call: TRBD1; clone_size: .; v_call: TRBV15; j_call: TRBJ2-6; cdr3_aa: CATSRGTGGAGANVLTF; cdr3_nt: TGTGCCACCAGCAGAGGGACAGGGGGGGCTGGGGCCAACGTCCTGACTTTC
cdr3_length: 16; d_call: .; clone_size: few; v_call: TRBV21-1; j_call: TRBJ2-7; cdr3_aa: CASSKNTGHLDYEQYF; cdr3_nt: TGTGCCAGCAGCAAAAACACAGGGCACTTGGATTACGAGCAGTACTTC
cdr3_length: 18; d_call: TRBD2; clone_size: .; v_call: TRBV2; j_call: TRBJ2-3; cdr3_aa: CASSRTSEPGRGTDTQYF; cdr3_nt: TGTGCCAGCAGCCGGACTAGCGAGCCCGGGAGGGGCACAGATACGCAGTATTTT
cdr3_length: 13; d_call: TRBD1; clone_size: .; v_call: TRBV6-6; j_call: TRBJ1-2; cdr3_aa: CASSGQGAGGYTF; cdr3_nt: TGTGCCAGCAGTGGACAGGGGGCAGGTGGCTACACCTTC
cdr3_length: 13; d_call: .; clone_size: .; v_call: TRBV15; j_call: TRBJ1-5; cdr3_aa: CATSSDSNQPQHF; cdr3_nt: TGTGCCACCAGCAGTGATAGCAATCAGCCCCAGCATTTT
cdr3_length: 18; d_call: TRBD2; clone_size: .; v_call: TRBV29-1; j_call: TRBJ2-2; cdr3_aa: CSVEIGDSGRPITGELFF; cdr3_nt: TGCAGCGTTGAAATTGGGGATAGCGGGAGGCCCATCACCGGGGAGCTGTTTTTT
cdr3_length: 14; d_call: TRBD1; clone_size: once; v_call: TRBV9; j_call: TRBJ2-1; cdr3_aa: CASSAWDRGHEQFF; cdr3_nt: TGTGCCAGCAGCGCTTGGGACAGGGGGCATGAGCAGTTCTTC
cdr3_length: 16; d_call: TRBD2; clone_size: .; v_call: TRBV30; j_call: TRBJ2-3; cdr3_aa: CAWSVEQGLAGYTQYF; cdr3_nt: TGTGCCTGGAGTGTAGAGCAGGGACTAGCGGGGTATACGCAGTATTTT
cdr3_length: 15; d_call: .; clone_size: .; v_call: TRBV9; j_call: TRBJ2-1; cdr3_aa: CASTRVGSPYNEQFF; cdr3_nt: TGTGCCAGCACCAGGGTGGGGTCCCCCTACAATGAGCAGTTCTTC
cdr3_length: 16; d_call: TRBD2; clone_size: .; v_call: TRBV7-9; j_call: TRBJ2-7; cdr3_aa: CASSHKAGGSSYEQYF; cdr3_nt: TGTGCCAGCAGCCACAAGGCGGGGGGGAGCTCCTACGAGCAGTACTTC